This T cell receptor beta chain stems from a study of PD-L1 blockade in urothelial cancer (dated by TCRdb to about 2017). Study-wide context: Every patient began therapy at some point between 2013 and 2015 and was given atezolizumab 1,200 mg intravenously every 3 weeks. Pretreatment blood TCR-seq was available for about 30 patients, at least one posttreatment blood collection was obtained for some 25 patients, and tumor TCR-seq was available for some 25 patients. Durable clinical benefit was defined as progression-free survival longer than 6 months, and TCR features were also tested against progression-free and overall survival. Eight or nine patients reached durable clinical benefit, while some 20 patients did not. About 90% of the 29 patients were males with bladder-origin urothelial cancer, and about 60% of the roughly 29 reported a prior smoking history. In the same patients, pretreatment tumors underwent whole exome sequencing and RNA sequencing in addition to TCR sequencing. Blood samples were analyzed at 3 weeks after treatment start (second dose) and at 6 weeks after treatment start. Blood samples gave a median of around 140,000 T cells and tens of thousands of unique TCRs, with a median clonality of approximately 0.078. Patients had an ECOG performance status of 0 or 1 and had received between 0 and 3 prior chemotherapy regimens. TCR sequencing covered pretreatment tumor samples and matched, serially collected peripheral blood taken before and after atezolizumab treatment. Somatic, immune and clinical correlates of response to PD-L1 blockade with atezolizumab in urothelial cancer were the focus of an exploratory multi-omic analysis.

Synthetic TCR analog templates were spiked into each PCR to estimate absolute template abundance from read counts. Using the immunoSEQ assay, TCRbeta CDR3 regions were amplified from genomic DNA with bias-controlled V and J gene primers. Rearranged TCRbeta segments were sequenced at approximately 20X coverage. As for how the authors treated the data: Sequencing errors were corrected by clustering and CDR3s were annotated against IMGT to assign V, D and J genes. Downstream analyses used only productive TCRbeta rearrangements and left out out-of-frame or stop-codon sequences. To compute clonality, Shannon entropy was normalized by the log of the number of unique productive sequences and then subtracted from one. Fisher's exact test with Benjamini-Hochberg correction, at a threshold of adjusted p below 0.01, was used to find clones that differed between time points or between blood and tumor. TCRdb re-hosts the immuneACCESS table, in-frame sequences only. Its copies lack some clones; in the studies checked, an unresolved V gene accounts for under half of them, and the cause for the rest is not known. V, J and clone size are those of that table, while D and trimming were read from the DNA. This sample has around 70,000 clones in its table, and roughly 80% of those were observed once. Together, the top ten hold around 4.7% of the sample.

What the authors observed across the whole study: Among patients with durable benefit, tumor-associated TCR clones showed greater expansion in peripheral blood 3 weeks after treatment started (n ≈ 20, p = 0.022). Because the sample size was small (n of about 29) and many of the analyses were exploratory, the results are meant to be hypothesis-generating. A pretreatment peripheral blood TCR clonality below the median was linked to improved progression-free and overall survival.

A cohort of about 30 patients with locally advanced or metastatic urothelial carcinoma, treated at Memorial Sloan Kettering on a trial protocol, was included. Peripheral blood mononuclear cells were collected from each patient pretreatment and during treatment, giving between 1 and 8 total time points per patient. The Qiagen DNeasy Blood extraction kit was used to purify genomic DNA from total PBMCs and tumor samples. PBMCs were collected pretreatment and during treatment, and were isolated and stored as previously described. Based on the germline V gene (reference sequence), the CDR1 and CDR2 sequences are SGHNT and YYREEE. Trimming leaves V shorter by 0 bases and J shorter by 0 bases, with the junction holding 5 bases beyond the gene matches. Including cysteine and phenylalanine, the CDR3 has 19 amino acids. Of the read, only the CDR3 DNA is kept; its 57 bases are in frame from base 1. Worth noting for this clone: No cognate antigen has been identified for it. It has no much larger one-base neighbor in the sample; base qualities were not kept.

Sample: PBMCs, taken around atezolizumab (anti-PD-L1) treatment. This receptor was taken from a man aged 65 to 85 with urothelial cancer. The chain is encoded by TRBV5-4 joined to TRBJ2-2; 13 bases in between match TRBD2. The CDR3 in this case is CASSLDGLAGATNTGELFF. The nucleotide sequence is TGTGCCAGCAGCTTGGATGGACTAGCGGGAGCCACGAACACCGGGGAGCTGTTTTTT.